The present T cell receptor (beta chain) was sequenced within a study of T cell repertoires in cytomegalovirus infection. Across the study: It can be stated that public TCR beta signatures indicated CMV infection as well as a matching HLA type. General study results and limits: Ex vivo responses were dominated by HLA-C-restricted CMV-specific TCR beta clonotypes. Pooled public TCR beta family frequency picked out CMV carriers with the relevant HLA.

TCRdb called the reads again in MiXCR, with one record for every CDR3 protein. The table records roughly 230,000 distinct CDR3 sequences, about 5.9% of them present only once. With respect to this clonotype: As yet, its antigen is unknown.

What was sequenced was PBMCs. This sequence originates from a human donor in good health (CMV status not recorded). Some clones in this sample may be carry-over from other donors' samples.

The CDR3 DNA reads as TGCGCCAGCAGCCAAGGGAGGAGGGGCAATCAGCCCCAGCATTTT. Translating it yields CASSQGRRGNQPQHF. This rearrangement joins TRBV4-3 to TRBJ1-5; D unresolved. V was clipped by 1 base and J by 2 bases, with 9 bases between them. The CDR3 runs 15 residues. The germline V gene encodes CDR1 LGHNA and CDR2 YSLEER.